This passage covers 30 T cell receptor beta chains from one sample sequenced in a study of T cell responses to AZD1222 COVID-19 vaccine (dated by TCRdb to 2020 to 2022). The time point label corresponds to: about 28 days (+/-7) after the second vaccine dose. The library was made by the immunoSEQ multiplex PCR assay. Here the immuneACCESS table is served through TCRdb, limited to in-frame sequences with V and J called. Missing clones are a known gap in these copies; in checked studies unresolved V genes cover under half, and the rest lacks a known reason. The sample yields roughly 130,000 clones; roughly 92% were counted once. The ten largest clonotypes hold roughly 1% of the sample. This specimen was peripheral blood, taken 28 days after the second AZD1222 dose. Receptor source: an adult who received the AZD1222 COVID-19 vaccine.

This chain connects TRBV6-6 to TRBJ2-2; perhaps D is TRBD1 or TRBD2 (5 bases each). Looked up from germline, CDR1 is MNHNY and CDR2 is SVGAGI (reference sequence). Trimming stripped 2 bases from V and 4 bases from J, with 11 bases between. There are 15 residues in the CDR3. CDR3 DNA: TGTGCCAGCAGTTACCTGGCAGGGAGCACCGGGGAGCTGTTTTTT. It is translated as CASSYLAGSTGELFF.

This clone is a singleton in its sample. The gene calls are TRBV25-1 and TRBJ2-7, with D maybe TRBD2 (6 bases). Germline V gene sequence: CDR1 MGHDK, CDR2 SYGVNS. The V and J ends lost 4 bases and 6 bases respectively, with 16 bases between them. The length of the CDR3 is 14 residues. CDR3 DNA: TGTGCCAGCAGTGGATCCCAAGGGACTGGCGAGCAGTACTTC. Translated, it gives CASSGSQGTGEQYF.

The gene calls are TRBV7-9 and TRBJ1-1; TRBD1 matches at 7 bases. Germline V lookup: CDR1 SEHNR, CDR2 FQNEAQ (reference sequence). The CDR3 loop spans 13 amino acids. Trimming cost V 5 bases and J 11 bases; bases outside gene matches: 11. The CDR3 protein is CASSHGQAYSAFF. The CDR3 nucleotides read TGTGCCAGCAGCCACGGACAGGCCTACTCTGCTTTCTTT.

The chain uses TRBV7-6 and TRBJ2-1; TRBD2 aligns across 11 bases. Germline assignment: CDR1 SGHVS and CDR2 FNYEAQ. The trim removed 3 bases at V and 8 bases at J, leaving 6 bases unmatched. The CDR3 covers 15 residues. The CDR3 DNA reads as TGTGCCAGCAGCTTCCGACTAGCGGGACCGGATGAGCAGTTCTTC. Translating it yields CASSFRLAGPDEQFF.

This chain connects TRBV6-2 or TRBV6-3 to TRBJ1-2; 7 bases agree with TRBD1. Germline trimming cut 6 bases from V and 10 bases from J; bases unmatched to any gene: 23. This CDR3 comprises 17 residues. The germline gives CDR1 MNHEY, CDR2 SVGEGT. The CDR3 protein is CASSNRDRGARLSDYTF. The CDR3 nucleotides read TGTGCCAGCAGCAACCGGGACAGAGGTGCCCGCCTTTCTGACTACACCTTC.

The V call is TRBV24-1, the J call TRBJ1-1; TRBD1 might be the D (5 bases). The CDR3 sequence is 13 residues long. CDR1 is KGHDR, CDR2 SFDVKD, per germline. The ends were cut back, 8 bases at V and 1 base at J, with 10 bases in the middle. CDR3 sequence (DNA): TGTGCCACCAACCAAGGGGCGAACACTGAAGCTTTCTTT. As protein: CATNQGANTEAFF.

V is TRBV7-2 and J is TRBJ2-1; weak D call: TRBD2 (6 bases). Germline-derived CDR1 and CDR2 are SGHTA and FQGNSA. The V and J ends lost 1 base and 8 bases respectively, with 15 bases between them. The CDR3 extends over 15 amino acids. CDR3 bases: TGTGCCAGCAGCTTAGTCGGGACTTTGAGTCATGAGCAGTTCTTC. Its translation is CASSLVGTLSHEQFF.

The chain employs TRBV12-3 or TRBV12-4 and TRBJ1-5; D uncertain. Trimming shortened V by 4 bases and J by 6 bases, and 10 bases separated the two germline ends. The CDR3 extends over 13 amino acids. The CDR3 nucleotides read TGTGCCAGCAGTTCGCTGGGAGGTCAGCCCCAGCATTTT. This codes for CASSSLGGQPQHF.

CDR3 coding DNA: TGCGCCAGCAGCCGCAGGGGTGAGACTGAAGCTTTCTTT. Amino acid sequence: CASSRRGETEAFF. This chain uses TRBV5-1 with TRBJ1-1; possibly TRBD1 for D (6 bases). Looked up from germline, CDR1 is SGHRS and CDR2 is YFSETQ. Trimming removed 4 bases at V and 5 bases at J, with 12 bases between. The CDR3 is made up of 13 amino acids.

CDR3 in DNA: TGTGCCAGCAGTCGACAGATTTCTTATGGCTACACCTTC. This encodes CASSRQISYGYTF. The V gene is TRBV28, the J gene TRBJ1-2, with D possibly being TRBD1 (5 bases). Germline CDR1 reads MDHEN; CDR2 reads SYDVKM. The CDR3 loop spans 13 amino acids. The ends were cut back, 5 bases at V and 5 bases at J, with 12 bases in the middle.

The genes are TRBV3-1 (or the pseudogene TRBV3-2) and TRBJ1-5; possible D gene TRBD1, 6 bases. This CDR3 region has 16 residues. The V end lost 3 bases, the J end lost 5 bases, and 17 bases lay between the germline ends. In germline, CDR1 is LGHDT, CDR2 YNNKEL (reference sequence). CDR3 bases: TGTGCCAGCAGCCAGGCCCCAGGGGCCCCCTATCAGCCCCAGCATTTT. Protein sequence: CASSQAPGAPYQPQHF.

This chain connects TRBV3-1 (or the pseudogene TRBV3-2) to TRBJ2-7; 10 bases match TRBD1. The CDR3 spans 17 residues. Germline loops: CDR1 LGHDT, CDR2 YNNKEL (reference sequence). Trimming at V came to 1 base and at J to 5 bases, leaving 11 bases not matched to a gene. CDR3 region: CASSQATEGQGSDEQYF. CDR3 nucleotide sequence: TGTGCCAGCAGCCAAGCAACGGAGGGACAGGGGTCCGACGAGCAGTACTTC.

This chain uses TRBV19 with TRBJ2-5; 14 bases agree with TRBD2. The V gene end was trimmed by 7 bases and the J gene end by 4 bases; junction bases not matched to a gene: 5. The CDR3 length is 15 residues. Germline lookup yields CDR1 LNHDA and CDR2 SQIVND (reference sequence). CDR3 in amino acids: CASTGTSGRRETQYF. As DNA, the CDR3 is TGTGCCAGTACCGGGACTAGCGGGAGACGAGAGACCCAGTACTTC.

In DNA form, the CDR3 reads TGCGCCAGCACCCGGGAGGCCGGGGAGCTGTTTTTT. It specifies CASTREAGELFF. The rearrangement links TRBV5-1 to TRBJ2-2; 7 bases match TRBD2. The CDR3 spans 12 residues. The V segment lost 6 bases and the J segment 6 bases; nucleotides outside the gene matches: 2. Germline V gene sequence: CDR1 SGHRS, CDR2 YFSETQ.

The chain has TRBV27 and TRBJ1-1; TRBD1 matches 7 bases. There are 13 residues in the CDR3. Germline V gene sequence: CDR1 MNHEY, CDR2 SMNVEV (reference sequence). After removal of 5 bases from V and 5 bases from J, the junction contained 5 bases not matched to a gene. As DNA, the CDR3 is TGTGCCAGCAGTAGAGACAGGGATACTGAAGCTTTCTTT. This gives the protein CASSRDRDTEAFF.

A single count supports this clone. The chain uses TRBV24-1 and TRBJ1-4; TRBD1 might be the D (6 bases). CDR1 is KGHDR, CDR2 SFDVKD, per germline. The CDR3 has 15 residues. Trimming stripped 4 bases from V and 0 bases from J, with 8 bases between. The CDR3 region is CATSEKGATNEKLFF. The CDR3 DNA reads TGTGCCACCAGTGAAAAGGGGGCAACTAATGAAAAACTGTTTTTT.

J is TRBJ2-3 and V is TRBV28; TRBD1 agrees at 8 bases. Germline V gives CDR1 MDHEN, CDR2 SYDVKM. The CDR3 is made up of 15 amino acids. V was pared by 5 bases and J by 3 bases, with 7 bases of the junction left unmatched. CDR3 protein: CASSPWTGKTDTQYF. CDR3 in DNA: TGTGCCAGCAGTCCTTGGACAGGGAAGACAGATACGCAGTATTTT.

This clone has a count of ten or more. This chain connects TRBV10-3 to TRBJ2-2, with 9 bases fitting TRBD2. Germline V gives CDR1 ENHRY, CDR2 SYGVKD. This CDR3 region has 16 residues. Trimming took 6 bases from V and 8 from J; bases not matched to a gene: 13. CDR3 nucleotide sequence: TGTGCCATCAGCACTCCCGGACTAGCGAAGCCTGGGGAGCTGTTTTTT. Amino acids: CAISTPGLAKPGELFF.

In nucleotides, the CDR3 is TGTGCCAGCAGCCCCAGGGTTGAGGGCACAGATACGCAGTATTTT. This sequence encodes CASSPRVEGTDTQYF. The chain is built from TRBV11-2 and TRBJ2-3; TRBD1 might be the D (5 bases). The germline CDR1 and CDR2 sequences are SGHAT and FQNNGV. The length of the CDR3 is 15 residues. V shed 5 bases and J shed 1 base, with 13 bases lying between them. Complete variable domain (other parts from reference TRBV11-2 and TRBJ2-3): EAGVAQSPRYKIIEKRQSVAFWCNPISGHATLYWYQQILGQGPKLLIQFQNNGVVDDSQLPKDRFSAERLKGVDSTLKIQPAKLEDSAVYLCASSPRVEGTDTQYFGPGTRLTVL.

CDR3 nucleotide sequence: TGTGCCAGCAGTTACTCGCCGAAGAACACTGAAGCTTTCTTT. Translated, it gives CASSYSPKNTEAFF. V usage is TRBV6-2 or TRBV6-3 and J usage is TRBJ1-1, with D hard to call. The germline V gene has CDR1 MNHEY and CDR2 SVGEGT. This CDR3 has 14 amino acids. Trimming cost V 0 bases and J 1 base, with 6 bases left between them.

This chain connects TRBV28 to TRBJ2-7, with D tentatively TRBD1 (5 bases). Germline V CDR1 and CDR2: MDHEN, SYDVKM. V was pared by 2 bases and J by 0 bases, with 11 bases between. The CDR3 spans 15 residues. The CDR3 is CASSLTPDSSYEQYF. In DNA form, the CDR3 reads TGTGCCAGCAGTTTAACGCCTGACAGCTCCTACGAGCAGTACTTC.

The rearrangement uses TRBV5-5 and TRBJ2-3, with 7 nucleotides matching TRBD2. Germline V lookup: CDR1 SGHKS, CDR2 YYEKEE (reference sequence). With V trimmed by 4 bases and J by 4 bases, 6 bases remained unmatched. CDR3 length: 14 residues. The CDR3 DNA reads as TGTGCCAGCAGCCCAAGGGCGGGGGCAGATACGCAGTATTTT. It encodes CASSPRAGADTQYF. The full variable domain, rest sourced from reference TRBV5-5 and TRBJ2-3, is DAGVTQSPTHLIKTRGQQVTLRCSPISGHKSVSWYQQVLGQGPQFIFQYYEKEERGRGNFPDRFSARQFPNYSSELNVNALLLGDSALYLCASSPRAGADTQYFGPGTRLTVL.

V usage is TRBV6-5 and J usage is TRBJ1-3; D gene ambiguous. V was shortened by 6 bases and J by 0 bases, with 9 bases between the two germline ends. Looked up from germline, CDR1 is MNHEY and CDR2 is SVGAGI. The CDR3 is 14 amino acids. The chain's CDR3 is CASRKDNSGNTIYF. CDR3 in DNA: TGTGCCAGCAGGAAAGACAACTCTGGAAACACCATATATTTT.

A remark on this clone: An end of the junction does not agree with germline; a read error may underlie this. J is TRBJ2-5 and V is TRBV5-5; 16 bases map to TRBD2. The CDR3 has 16 residues. Germline values: CDR1 SGHKS, CDR2 YYEKEE (reference sequence). The CDR3 loop is CASSLEVGLAGGSLNF. In nucleotides, the CDR3 is TGTGCCAGCAGCTTGGAGGTGGGACTAGCGGGAGGGTCTTTAAACTTC.

This chain links TRBV13 with TRBJ2-5; TRBD1 matches 10 bases. CDR3 length: 14 amino acids. In germline, CDR1 is PRHDT, CDR2 FYEKMQ (reference sequence). V lost 7 bases and J lost 2; bases outside the gene matches: 4. CDR3 sequence: CASNSGQGQETQYF. The CDR3, as DNA: TGTGCCAGCAACTCGGGACAGGGGCAAGAGACCCAGTACTTC.

This clone was seen more than once but under ten times. J is TRBJ2-1 and V is TRBV7-2, with D perhaps TRBD2 (6 bases). This CDR3 region has 15 residues. The V gene's germline CDR1 is SGHTA and CDR2 FQGNSA. The V end was cut by 4 bases, the J end by 3 bases, with 13 bases between. The CDR3 protein is CASSSPGLYYNEQFF. In DNA form, the CDR3 reads TGTGCCAGCAGCTCCCCGGGACTTTACTACAATGAGCAGTTCTTC.

The chain is built from TRBV10-3 and TRBJ2-7, with D hard to call. Germline assignment: CDR1 ENHRY and CDR2 SYGVKD. There are 17 residues in the CDR3. V lost 0 bases, J lost 2 bases, and 17 bases lay in between. CDR3 coding DNA: TGTGCCATCAGTGAGTCGACTCTTGAAAGTGTCACCTACGAGCAGTACTTC. Amino acid sequence: CAISESTLESVTYEQYF.

In its sample, this clone was seen once. J is TRBJ2-3 and V is TRBV19; TRBD2 agrees at 13 bases. Losses at the gene ends were 5 bases for V and 2 bases for J; bases not matched to a gene: 4. Germline V gene lookup returns CDR1 LNHDA and CDR2 SQIVND (reference sequence). The CDR3 covers 16 residues. In nucleotides, the CDR3 is TGTGCCAGTAGTGAGGGACTAGCGGGGTACACAGATACGCAGTATTTT. It encodes CASSEGLAGYTDTQYF.

This chain links TRBV5-6 with TRBJ1-2; D may be TRBD1 (6 bases). Per the germline V gene, CDR1 is SGHDT and CDR2 is YYEEEE. This CDR3 has 14 residues. Trimming took 0 bases from V and 4 from J, leaving 10 bases between them. The chain's CDR3 is CASSLGRDTYGYTF. DNA of the CDR3: TGTGCCAGCAGCTTGGGGCGGGACACCTATGGCTACACCTTC. The whole variable domain, remainder taken from reference TRBV5-6 and TRBJ1-2, is DAGVTQSPTHLIKTRGQQVTLRCSPKSGHDTVSWYQQALGQGPQFIFQYYEEEERQRGNFPDRFSGHQFPNYSSELNVNALLLGDSALYLCASSLGRDTYGYTFGSGTRLTVV.

The genes are TRBV7-2 and TRBJ1-5, with a tentative D call TRBD1 (5 bases). The J call could be wrong; TRBJ2-3 is a better fit for the DNA end. Germline values: CDR1 SGHTA, CDR2 FQGNSA. The CDR3 totals 12 residues. The CDR3 DNA follows: TGTGCCAGCAGCTCGCAGGGTTCGCCCCAGTATTTT. Translating it yields CASSSQGSPQYF.